A selection of T cell receptor beta chains follows, all from one sample in a study of regulatory T cells in long-lasting Graves disease. In TCRdb, the multiplex PCR reads were re-called with MiXCR into one record per CDR3 protein. This sample has a few hundred thousand distinct CDR3 sequences, with 15% found just once. This same sample was also taken into another study, of T cells in Graves' hyperthyroidism and ophthalmopathy.

The material sequenced was peripheral blood mononuclear cells (PBMCs), taken at new diagnosis, from a patient treated with antithyroid drugs. Receptors were obtained from a woman aged 40 to 50 with Graves disease. Both conserved end residues are part of each CDR3. Each record gives: clone size, V gene, D gene, J gene, CDR3 protein, CDR3 DNA. The D gene is left open where the match is weak. For some rows the clone size is stated as once, few or many, or as a class when expanded; others skip it.

>-|TRBV7-3|-|TRBJ2-5
CASSSPGGSASGETQYF
TGTGCCAGCAGCTCACCCGGAGGTAGCGCCTCCGGGGAGACCCAGTACTTC
>many|TRBV11-2|-|TRBJ2-5
CASTLRGTQYF
TGTGCCAGCACCCTCCGAGGGACCCAGTACTTC
>few|TRBV30|-|TRBJ2-6
CAWFRGSGANVLTF
TGTGCCTGGTTCCGGGGATCTGGGGCCAACGTCCTGACTTTC
>few|TRBV12-3/TRBV12-4|TRBD2|TRBJ2-1
CASSRTSGSDEQFF
TGTGCCAGCAGCCGGACTAGCGGGAGTGATGAGCAGTTCTTC
>few|TRBV3-1|TRBD2|TRBJ2-3
CASSQGPGLAGVGGTDTQYF
TGTGCCAGCAGCCAAGGACCGGGACTAGCGGGAGTAGGGGGGACAGATACGCAGTATTTT
>-|TRBV24-1|TRBD1|TRBJ1-5
CATSDRGQGFDSNQPQHF
TGTGCCACCAGTGATCGGGGACAGGGGTTCGATAGCAATCAGCCCCAGCATTTT
>many|TRBV6-2/TRBV6-3|TRBD2|TRBJ2-5
CASRVAGGTETQYF
TGTGCCAGCAGAGTAGCGGGAGGAACGGAGACCCAGTACTTC
>many|TRBV12-3/TRBV12-4|-|TRBJ2-7
CASSLSHEQYF
TGTGCCAGCAGTTTGTCCCACGAGCAGTACTTC
>few|TRBV24-1|TRBD2|TRBJ2-1
CATSLAGDEQFF
TGTGCCACCAGCCTAGCGGGAGATGAGCAGTTCTTC
>many|TRBV12-3/TRBV12-4|-|TRBJ2-5
CASYRQGLGETQYF
TGTGCCAGTTACCGACAGGGACTCGGAGAGACCCAGTACTTC
>many|TRBV29-1|-|TRBJ1-1
CSGGQQNTEAFF
TGCAGCGGAGGACAGCAGAACACTGAAGCTTTCTTT
>many|TRBV7-6|TRBD1|TRBJ2-7
CASSLTSDRGLYEQYF
TGTGCCAGCAGCCTAACATCGGACAGGGGCTTGTACGAGCAGTACTTC
>-|TRBV28|TRBD2|TRBJ2-1
CASSSPGTSGPTEQFF
TGTGCCAGCTCCTCACCCGGGACTAGCGGCCCAACTGAGCAGTTCTTC
>-|TRBV5-1|-|TRBJ2-2
CASSWPWGTGELFF
TGCGCCAGCAGCTGGCCTTGGGGGACCGGGGAGCTGTTTTTT
>many|TRBV29-1|TRBD2|TRBJ2-5
CSVGRAQETQYF
TGCAGCGTCGGGAGGGCTCAAGAGACCCAGTACTTC
>few|TRBV7-9|TRBD1|TRBJ1-2
CASSRHDQGQADGYTF
TGTGCCAGCAGCCGCCACGATCAGGGACAGGCAGATGGCTACACCTTC
>-|TRBV6-2/TRBV6-3|-|TRBJ2-4
CASSYQGRGAKNIQYF
TGTGCCAGCAGTTACCAGGGGCGCGGGGCCAAAAACATTCAGTACTTC
>many|TRBV6-2/TRBV6-3|-|TRBJ1-1
CASSYSGGMNTEAFF
TGTGCCAGCAGTTACTCGGGGGGAATGAACACTGAAGCTTTCTTT
>few|TRBV30|-|TRBJ1-5
CAWSGMGANNQPQHF
TGTGCCTGGAGTGGTATGGGGGCGAACAATCAGCCCCAGCATTTT
>-|TRBV30|TRBD1|TRBJ1-4
CAWREPGTGGGEKLFF
TGTGCCTGGAGGGAACCCGGGACAGGCGGAGGAGAAAAACTGTTTTTT
>-|TRBV12-3/TRBV12-4|-|TRBJ2-2
CASSLGTTNTGELFF
TGTGCCAGCAGTTTAGGGACTACCAACACCGGGGAGCTGTTTTTT
>-|TRBV7-9|TRBD1|TRBJ2-3
CASSILTGVLTDTQYF
TGTGCCAGCAGCATCTTGACAGGGGTCCTCACAGATACGCAGTATTTT
>many|TRBV28|-|TRBJ2-5
CASSLLRGTGTQYF
TGTGCCAGCAGTTTACTAAGGGGGACGGGAACCCAGTACTTC
>many|TRBV2|-|TRBJ2-2
CASANRASLNTGELFF
TGTGCCAGCGCTAACAGGGCCAGTCTGAACACCGGGGAGCTGTTTTTT
>-|TRBV7-9|-|TRBJ2-7
CASSTRQDLSSYEQYF
TGTGCCAGCAGCACCCGACAGGACCTTTCATCCTACGAGCAGTACTTC
>many|TRBV2|-|TRBJ2-7
CASTRFGADEQYF
TGTGCCAGTACGCGGTTCGGGGCTGACGAGCAGTACTTC
>-|TRBV7-8|-|TRBJ1-3
CASSTQESGNTIYF
TGTGCCAGCAGCACACAGGAGTCTGGAAACACCATATATTTT
>many|TRBV28|-|TRBJ1-3
CASRSGVSGNTIYF
TGTGCCAGCAGATCAGGGGTATCCGGAAACACCATATATTTT
>few|TRBV9|TRBD1|TRBJ2-1
CASSAGTGLHEQFF
TGTGCCAGCAGCGCCGGGACAGGGCTGCATGAGCAGTTCTTC
>-|TRBV7-8|TRBD2|TRBJ2-2
CASSASGSRPSTGELFF
TGTGCCAGCAGCGCTAGCGGGAGTCGGCCTAGCACCGGGGAGCTGTTTTTT
>many|TRBV6-2/TRBV6-3|TRBD1|TRBJ2-7
CASSWTGGEVYYEQYF
TGTGCCAGCAGTTGGACAGGGGGCGAAGTTTATTACGAGCAGTACTTC